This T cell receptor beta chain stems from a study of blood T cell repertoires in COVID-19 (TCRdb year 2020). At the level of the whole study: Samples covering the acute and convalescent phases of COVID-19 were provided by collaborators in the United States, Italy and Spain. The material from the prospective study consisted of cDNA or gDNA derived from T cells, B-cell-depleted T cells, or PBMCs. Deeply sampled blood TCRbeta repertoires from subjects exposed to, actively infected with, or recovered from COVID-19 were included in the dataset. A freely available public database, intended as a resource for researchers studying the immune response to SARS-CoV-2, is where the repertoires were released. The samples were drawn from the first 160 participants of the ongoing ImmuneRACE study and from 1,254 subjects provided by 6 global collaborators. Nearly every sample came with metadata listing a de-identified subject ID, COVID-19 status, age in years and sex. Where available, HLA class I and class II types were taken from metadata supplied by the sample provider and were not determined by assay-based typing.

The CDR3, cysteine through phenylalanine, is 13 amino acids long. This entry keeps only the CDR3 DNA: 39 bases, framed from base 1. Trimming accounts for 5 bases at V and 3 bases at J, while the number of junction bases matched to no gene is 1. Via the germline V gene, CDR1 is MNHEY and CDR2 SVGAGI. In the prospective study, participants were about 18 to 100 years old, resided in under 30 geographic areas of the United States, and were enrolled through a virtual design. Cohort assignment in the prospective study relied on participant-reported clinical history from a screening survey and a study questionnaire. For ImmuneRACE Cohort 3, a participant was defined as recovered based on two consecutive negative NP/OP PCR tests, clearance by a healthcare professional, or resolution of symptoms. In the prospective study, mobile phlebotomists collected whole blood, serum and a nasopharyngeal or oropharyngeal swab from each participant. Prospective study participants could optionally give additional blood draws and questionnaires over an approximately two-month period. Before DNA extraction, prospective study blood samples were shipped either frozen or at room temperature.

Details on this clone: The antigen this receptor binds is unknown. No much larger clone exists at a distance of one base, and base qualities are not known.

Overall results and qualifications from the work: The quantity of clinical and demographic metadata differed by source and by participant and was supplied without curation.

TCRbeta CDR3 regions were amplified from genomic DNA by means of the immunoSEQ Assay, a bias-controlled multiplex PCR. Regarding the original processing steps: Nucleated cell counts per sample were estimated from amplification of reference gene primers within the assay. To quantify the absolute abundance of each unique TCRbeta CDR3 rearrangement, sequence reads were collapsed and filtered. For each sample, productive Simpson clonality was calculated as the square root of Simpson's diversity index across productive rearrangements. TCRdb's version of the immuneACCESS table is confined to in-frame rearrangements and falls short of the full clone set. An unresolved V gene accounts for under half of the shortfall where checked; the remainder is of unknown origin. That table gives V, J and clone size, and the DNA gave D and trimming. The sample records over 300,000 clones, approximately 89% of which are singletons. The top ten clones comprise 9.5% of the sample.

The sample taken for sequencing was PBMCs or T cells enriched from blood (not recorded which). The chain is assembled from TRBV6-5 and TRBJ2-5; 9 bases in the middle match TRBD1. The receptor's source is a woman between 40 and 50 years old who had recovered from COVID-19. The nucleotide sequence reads TGTGCCAGCAGTCGGGACAGGGAAGAGACCCAGTACTTC. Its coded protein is CASSRDREETQYF.